This T cell receptor (beta chain) was captured in a study of T cells in tumors after PD-1 blockade. Profiling relied on immunoSEQ multiplex PCR, and the TCRdb table lists in-frame clones only, not all of them. The data show roughly 35,000 clones, with roughly 73% seen just once and less than 50% held by the top ten. Sequencing was performed on PBMCs, taken after anti-PD-1 treatment. This TCR derives from a human donor with basal cell carcinoma.

CDR3 sequence (DNA): TGTGCCAGCAGCCTCCGGGGGGCCTACGAGCAGTACTTC. This gives the protein CASSLRGAYEQYF. V is TRBV7-2 and J is TRBJ2-7, with 7 bases that match TRBD2. Unmatched junction bases numbered 3, after V lost 5 bases and J lost 2 bases. Germline CDR1 reads SGHTA; CDR2 reads FQGNSA. CDR3 length: 13 amino acids. The variable domain in full, completed from reference TRBV7-2 and TRBJ2-7, reads GAGVSQSPSNKVTEKGKDVELRCDPISGHTALYWYRQSLGQGLEFLIYFQGNSAPDKSGLPSDRFSAERTGGSVSTLTIQRTQQEDSAVYLCASSLRGAYEQYFGPGTRLTVT.